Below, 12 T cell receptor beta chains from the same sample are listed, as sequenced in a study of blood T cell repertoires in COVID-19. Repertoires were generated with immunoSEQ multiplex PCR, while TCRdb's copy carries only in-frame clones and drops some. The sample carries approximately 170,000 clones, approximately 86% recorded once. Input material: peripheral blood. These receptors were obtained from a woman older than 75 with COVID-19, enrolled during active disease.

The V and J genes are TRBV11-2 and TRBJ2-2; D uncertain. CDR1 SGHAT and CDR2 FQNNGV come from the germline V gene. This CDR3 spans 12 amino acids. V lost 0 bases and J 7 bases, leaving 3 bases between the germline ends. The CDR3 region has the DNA TGTGCCAGCAGCTTAGAATACGGGGAGCTGTTTTTT. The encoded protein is CASSLEYGELFF. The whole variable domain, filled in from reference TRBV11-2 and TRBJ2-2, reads EAGVAQSPRYKIIEKRQSVAFWCNPISGHATLYWYQQILGQGPKLLIQFQNNGVVDDSQLPKDRFSAERLKGVDSTLKIQPAKLEDSAVYLCASSLEYGELFFGEGSRLTVL.

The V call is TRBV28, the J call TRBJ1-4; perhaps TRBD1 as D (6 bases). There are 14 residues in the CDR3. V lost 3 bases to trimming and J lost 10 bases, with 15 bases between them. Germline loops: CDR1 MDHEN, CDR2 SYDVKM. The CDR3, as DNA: TGTGCCAGCAGTTTGTCGGACAGAGGCGGAAAACTGTTTTTT. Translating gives CASSLSDRGGKLFF.

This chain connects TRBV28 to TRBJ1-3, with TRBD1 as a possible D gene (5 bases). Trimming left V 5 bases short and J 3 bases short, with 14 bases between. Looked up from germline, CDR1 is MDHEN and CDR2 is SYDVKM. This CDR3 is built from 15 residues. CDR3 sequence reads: CASSLTQGGGNTIYF. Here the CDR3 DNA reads TGTGCCAGCAGTCTAACCCAGGGTGGTGGAAACACCATATATTTT.

The CDR3 region is CASSQDPQGETQYF. The DNA of the CDR3 is TGCGCCAGCAGCCAAGATCCGCAGGGGGAGACCCAGTACTTC. The chain combines TRBV4-1 with TRBJ2-5; possible D gene TRBD1, 6 bases. V was clipped by 0 bases and J by 5 bases, with 10 bases between them. The V gene's germline CDR1 is MGHRA and CDR2 YSYEKL. The CDR3 extends over 14 amino acids.

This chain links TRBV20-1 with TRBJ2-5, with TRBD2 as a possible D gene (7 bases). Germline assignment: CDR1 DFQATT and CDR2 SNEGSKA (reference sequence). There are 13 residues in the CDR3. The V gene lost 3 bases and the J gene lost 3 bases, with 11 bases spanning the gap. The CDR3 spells CSASEGGEETQYF. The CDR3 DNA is TGCAGTGCTAGTGAGGGGGGGGAAGAGACCCAGTACTTC.

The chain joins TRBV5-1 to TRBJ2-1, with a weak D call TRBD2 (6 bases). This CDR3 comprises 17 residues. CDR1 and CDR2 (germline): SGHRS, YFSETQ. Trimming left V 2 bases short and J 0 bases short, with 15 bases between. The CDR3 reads CASSFGGAGNSYNEQFF. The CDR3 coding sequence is TGCGCCAGCAGCTTCGGAGGGGCGGGGAACTCCTACAATGAGCAGTTCTTC.

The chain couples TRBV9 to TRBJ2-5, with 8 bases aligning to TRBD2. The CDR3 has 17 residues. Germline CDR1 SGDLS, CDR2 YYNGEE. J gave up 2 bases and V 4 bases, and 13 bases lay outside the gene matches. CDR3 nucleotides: TGTGCCAGCAGCACAGGAGAGAGCGGGGGAAATCAAGAGACCCAGTACTTC. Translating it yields CASSTGESGGNQETQYF.

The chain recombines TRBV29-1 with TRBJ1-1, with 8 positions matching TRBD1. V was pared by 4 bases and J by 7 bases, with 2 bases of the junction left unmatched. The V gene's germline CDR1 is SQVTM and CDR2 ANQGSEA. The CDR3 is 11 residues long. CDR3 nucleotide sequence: TGCAGCGTTGCAGGGACAGGTGAAGCTTTCTTT. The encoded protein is CSVAGTGEAFF.

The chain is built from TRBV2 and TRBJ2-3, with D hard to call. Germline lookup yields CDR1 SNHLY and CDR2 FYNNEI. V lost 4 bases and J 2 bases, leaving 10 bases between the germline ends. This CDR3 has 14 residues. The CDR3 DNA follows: TGTGCCAGCAGTGGCGGTCTCTCCACAGATACGCAGTATTTT. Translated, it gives CASSGGLSTDTQYF.

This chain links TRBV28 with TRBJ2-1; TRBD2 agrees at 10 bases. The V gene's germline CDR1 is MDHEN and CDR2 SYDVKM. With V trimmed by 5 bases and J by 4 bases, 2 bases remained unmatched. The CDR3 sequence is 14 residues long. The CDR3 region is CASSPSGGYNEQFF. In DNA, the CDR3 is TGTGCCAGCAGTCCTAGCGGGGGTTACAATGAGCAGTTCTTC.

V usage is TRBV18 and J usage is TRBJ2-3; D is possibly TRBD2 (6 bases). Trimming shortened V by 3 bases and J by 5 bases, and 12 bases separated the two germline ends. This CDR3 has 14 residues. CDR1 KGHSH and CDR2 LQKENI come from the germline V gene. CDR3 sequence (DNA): TGTGCCAGCTCACCGAGCGGGTTTGGAGATACGCAGTATTTT. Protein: CASSPSGFGDTQYF.

CDR3 nucleotides: TGTGCCAGCAGTGAAAGGAGAGGGACAGGGGTAAATTCACCCCTCCACTTT. This gives the protein CASSERRGTGVNSPLHF. This chain joins TRBV6-1 and TRBJ1-6; 10 nucleotides match TRBD1. The CDR3 is 17 amino acids. V shed 2 bases, J shed 7 bases, and the junction held 8 bases outside the gene matches. The germline CDR1 and CDR2 sequences are MNHNS and SASEGT.